This T cell receptor (beta chain) was obtained from a study of Ad26.COV2.S vaccination and SARS-CoV-2 variants (dated by TCRdb to the early 2020s). Regarding the research as a whole: Vaccine-arm donors were drawn from COV1001, a multicentre, randomized, double-blind, placebo-controlled phase I-IIa trial of Ad26.COV2.S in healthy adults. Ad26.COV2.S was administered intramuscularly at 5 x 10^10 or 1 x 10^11 viral particles, either as a single shot or as two shots given 56 days apart. The specificity and breadth of SARS-CoV-2-reactive T cell receptors after Ad26.COV2.S vaccination were assessed by TCRbeta repertoire sequencing. The TCR-sequenced set comprised about 30 samples: approximately 20 Ad26.COV2.S vaccine recipients, 5 placebo recipients and 8 SARS-CoV-2 convalescent individuals. Trial participants were randomized into five groups of five, in which low-dose or high-dose Ad26.COV2.S was given once or twice, or placebo was given on both occasions. Investigators remained blinded to trial group allocation during experiments and outcome assessment. Paper-wide results and their limitations: After vaccination, spike-specific CD8+ and CD4+ T cell responses were reported to show substantial breadth. The authors noted that the TCR breadth and depth analyses may have underestimated total T cell responses. Spike-specific TCR breadth was higher in Ad26.COV2.S recipients than in placebo recipients (P = 0.0014). Vaccine and placebo recipients had comparable non-spike TCR breadth, which fits with the vaccine containing only spike. The study lacked the statistical power to compare responses across vaccine doses or regimens.

The immunoSEQ Assay was used to sequence TCRbeta CDR3 regions. After extraction, genomic DNA underwent amplification by bias-controlled multiplex PCR, followed by high-throughput sequencing. In the authors' own workflow: Collapsing and filtering of sequences were performed to quantify the absolute abundance of each unique TCRbeta CDR3 region. T cell fraction was estimated by normalizing TCRbeta template counts to usable DNA, with usable DNA measured through amplification of reference genes found in all nucleated cells. Repertoire TCRs were annotated as SARS-CoV-2-specific by exact matching of V gene, CDR3 amino acid sequence and J gene to a known reactive TCR set. The reference SARS-CoV-2 TCR set was derived from MIRA and filtered for enrichment in COVID-19-positive ImmuneCODE repertoires, a step that removed public or cross-reactive TCRs. Based on the MIRA antigens, annotated TCRs were further analysed at the level of specific ORF or position within ORF. Depth was the summed frequency of annotated unique rearrangements, while breadth was defined as annotated unique rearrangements over total unique productive rearrangements. Two-sided Wilcoxon rank-sum tests were applied when comparing TCR breadth between groups. As stored in TCRdb, this immuneACCESS dataset retains in-frame rearrangements with V and J assigned. A fraction of the clones does not appear; measured against another copy, unresolved V genes explain less than half of the discrepancy, and the remainder lacks a known reason. That table is the source of V, J and clone size, and D and trimming were worked out from the DNA. The sample yields fewer than 400,000 clones; approximately 91% were counted once. In total, the top ten clones hold 1.9% of the sample.

This specimen's treatment or condition label, interpreted: approximately 18 received Ad26.COV2.S at low or high dose, single or two shots; roughly 5 received placebo; per-sample allocation not given. Repertoires of vaccine and placebo recipients were sequenced from samples taken on day 63 after the first injection. Between 29 July and 7 August 2020, Cohort 1b enrolled fewer than 30 adults aged 18-55 years at one site in Boston, USA. Ad26.COV2.S was a replication-incompetent adenovirus type 26 vector that expressed a prefusion-stabilized SARS-CoV-2 spike protein derived from the original Wuhan strain. The germline ends are 2 bases apart after V is trimmed by 0 bases and J by 2 bases. The CDR3 holds 13 amino acids from the cysteine to the phenylalanine. The DNA shown is the 39-base CDR3, in frame from base 1. The germline V gene (reference sequence) yields LGHDT for CDR1 and YNNKEL for CDR2. In this sample, this clone turned up a few times. Its antigen is not yet known. One base away there is no much larger clone; base qualities are not given. The same CDR3 can be traced to other DNA sequences in this sample.

This TCR was sampled from a person between 18 and 65 years old who received the Ad26.COV2.S COVID-19 vaccine or a placebo. The rearrangement combines TRBV3-1 (or the pseudogene TRBV3-2) with TRBJ1-5; no D segment can be confidently identified. The sequences come from peripheral blood, collected in a trial of Ad26.COV2.S vaccine versus placebo. The CDR3 loop reads CASSQDRNQPQHF. The nucleotides are TGTGCCAGCAGCCAAGATCGCAATCAGCCCCAGCATTTT.